The rows below give T cell receptor beta chains drawn from one sample of a study of metastatic and nonmetastatic thyroid tumors. TCRdb re-called the PCR reads with MiXCR. The sample has under 15,000 clones; 28% are singletons. The sample comprised tumor tissue. These TCRs come from a female donor with papillary thyroid cancer or a benign thyroid nodule (not recorded which). Some clones in this sample may be carry-over from other donors' samples. Each CDR3 is given with its conserved first and last residue. The D gene is left open where the match is weak. Some rows mark clone size as missing; the rest say once, few, many or name a class of expanded clone.

J: TRBJ1-3
D: -
V: TRBV9
size: many
DNA: TGTGCCAGCAGCGTAACCGGAACTGCGATTGACACCATATATTTT
CDR3: CASSVTGTAIDTIYF

J: TRBJ1-2
D: -
V: TRBV6-1
size: medium-sized
DNA: TGTGCCAGCAGTGAAGAGGGGTCATATGCTGGCCTTAACTATGGCTACACCTTC
CDR3: CASSEEGSYAGLNYGYTF

J: TRBJ1-1
D: -
V: TRBV7-9
size: many
DNA: TGTGCCAGCAGCCCTACCAGGGGTACTGAAGCTTTCTTT
CDR3: CASSPTRGTEAFF

J: TRBJ1-3
D: -
V: TRBV15
size: -
DNA: TGTGCCACCAGCAGAGAGGCATCCACGCACACCATATATTTT
CDR3: CATSREASTHTIYF

J: TRBJ1-1
D: -
V: TRBV20-1
size: medium-sized
DNA: TGCAGTGCAAGAATATACGGAGGTTATGGGGACACTGAAGCTTTCTTT
CDR3: CSARIYGGYGDTEAFF

J: TRBJ1-1
D: TRBD1
V: TRBV11-2
size: -
DNA: TGTGCCAGCAGCAACGACAGGGTAGGAAGCACTGAAGCTTTCTTT
CDR3: CASSNDRVGSTEAFF

J: TRBJ1-1
D: -
V: TRBV30
size: medium-sized
DNA: TGTGCCTGGAGTAACACTGAAGCTTTCTTT
CDR3: CAWSNTEAFF

J: TRBJ2-1
D: -
V: TRBV9
size: many
DNA: TGTGCCAGCAGCGGGTTAGCGGTAAGCTCCTACAATGAGCAGTTCTTC
CDR3: CASSGLAVSSYNEQFF

J: TRBJ2-1
D: -
V: TRBV7-3
size: -
DNA: TGTGCCAGCAGCTTAATGGGCTGGAGCGCCAATGAGCAGTTCTTC
CDR3: CASSLMGWSANEQFF

J: TRBJ1-2
D: TRBD1
V: TRBV28
size: medium-sized
DNA: TGTGCCAGCAAGGCGGGACAGGGACGCTATGGCTACACCTTC
CDR3: CASKAGQGRYGYTF

J: TRBJ2-7
D: -
V: TRBV5-1
size: few
DNA: TGCGCCAGCAGCACCACAGATTTCTCTCCCTACGAGCAGTACTTC
CDR3: CASSTTDFSPYEQYF

J: TRBJ1-6
D: TRBD1
V: TRBV7-6
size: -
DNA: TGTGCCAGCAGCCCAACTACCGGGACAGGGGCTAATTCACCCCTCCACTTT
CDR3: CASSPTTGTGANSPLHF

J: TRBJ2-1
D: TRBD2
V: TRBV12-3/TRBV12-4
size: medium-sized
DNA: TGTGCCAGCAGCCTAGCGGAACCCTCCGATGAGCAGTTCTTC
CDR3: CASSLAEPSDEQFF

J: TRBJ2-1
D: -
V: TRBV7-9
size: large
DNA: TGTGCCAGCAGCTTCCTAGGTGAGCAGTTCTTC
CDR3: CASSFLGEQFF

J: TRBJ2-7
D: -
V: TRBV27
size: few
DNA: TGTGCCAGCAGTACCAGGGTCGGGGGTTCCGCGTACGAGCAGTACTTC
CDR3: CASSTRVGGSAYEQYF

J: TRBJ2-5
D: -
V: TRBV11-2
size: many
DNA: TGTGCCAGCAGCTGGGGCAGCCGGGAGACCCAGTACTTC
CDR3: CASSWGSRETQYF

J: TRBJ2-1
D: -
V: TRBV7-9
size: -
DNA: TGTGTCAGCAGCTTAGGTGTCTACAATGAGCAGTTCTTC
CDR3: CVSSLGVYNEQFF

J: TRBJ1-2
D: -
V: TRBV27
size: -
DNA: TGTGCCAGCAGTCCCCCCGGGACGCCAGAGTATGTCTACACCTTC
CDR3: CASSPPGTPEYVYTF

J: TRBJ2-2
D: -
V: TRBV20-1
size: -
DNA: TGCAGTGCTAACCCTGACGGTTCGAACACCGGGGAGCTGTTTTTT
CDR3: CSANPDGSNTGELFF

J: TRBJ2-7
D: -
V: TRBV6-1
size: medium-sized
DNA: TGTGCCAGCAGTGAAGAGATAGGCCTCGAGCAGTACTTC
CDR3: CASSEEIGLEQYF

J: TRBJ2-6
D: TRBD1
V: TRBV11-1
size: many
DNA: TGTGCCAGCAATAAAGGGGGCCCTGGGGCCAACGTCCTGACTTTC
CDR3: CASNKGGPGANVLTF

J: TRBJ1-2
D: TRBD1
V: TRBV2
size: medium-sized
DNA: TGTGCCAGCAGAACGACAGGGATGAGTGACTATGGCTACACCTTC
CDR3: CASRTTGMSDYGYTF

J: TRBJ1-1
D: -
V: TRBV2
size: medium-sized
DNA: TGTGCCAGCACTCTTGGGGAGAACACTGAAGCTTTCTTT
CDR3: CASTLGENTEAFF

J: TRBJ2-5
D: -
V: TRBV11-2
size: few
DNA: TGTGCCAGCAGCCAATATGGAGGACCCCAAGAGACCCAGTACTTC
CDR3: CASSQYGGPQETQYF

J: TRBJ2-1
D: -
V: TRBV7-3
size: many
DNA: TGTGCCAGCAGCTTATCTGGGGGCAGGGGATTGAATGAGCAGTTCTTC
CDR3: CASSLSGGRGLNEQFF

J: TRBJ2-2
D: -
V: TRBV20-1
size: -
DNA: TGCAGTGCTAGTGCGAGCCGGGGTACCGCGGAGCTGTTTTTT
CDR3: CSASASRGTAELFF

J: TRBJ2-7
D: -
V: TRBV20-1
size: once
DNA: TGCAGTGCTAGAGATCTAGGAGTATCATCCTACGAGCAGTACTTC
CDR3: CSARDLGVSSYEQYF

J: TRBJ2-2
D: -
V: TRBV4-3
size: -
DNA: TGCGCCAGCAGCCAAGATAGGCGGTCTATCCCCGGGGAGCTGTTTTTT
CDR3: CASSQDRRSIPGELFF

J: TRBJ2-7
D: -
V: TRBV19
size: medium-sized
DNA: TGTGCCAGTAGTATAGTGGACGGCGAGCAGTACTTC
CDR3: CASSIVDGEQYF

J: TRBJ2-1
D: -
V: TRBV5-1
size: -
DNA: TGCGCCAGCAGCCCGGGGACACGCGATGAGCAGTTCTTC
CDR3: CASSPGTRDEQFF

J: TRBJ2-1
D: TRBD1
V: TRBV9
size: many
DNA: TGTGCCAGCAGCGGAGCTTCGACAGGGTTCGGTGAGCAGTTCTTC
CDR3: CASSGASTGFGEQFF

J: TRBJ2-1
D: -
V: TRBV20-1
size: many
DNA: TGCAGTGCTAGAGATCGAGGAACGGCGGGTCTTGAGCAGTTCTTC
CDR3: CSARDRGTAGLEQFF

J: TRBJ2-2
D: -
V: TRBV20-1
size: many
DNA: TGCAGTGCTAGAGTAGTGGGAGTGGCCGGGGAGCTGTTTTTT
CDR3: CSARVVGVAGELFF

J: TRBJ1-5
D: -
V: TRBV12-3/TRBV12-4
size: -
DNA: TGTGCCAGCAGTTTATCCGGGGGGATGGAGCAGCCCCAGCATTTT
CDR3: CASSLSGGMEQPQHF

J: TRBJ2-4
D: -
V: TRBV4-2
size: many
DNA: TGTGCCAGCAGCCAAGATTCAGGGACTTTAGCCAAAAACATTCAGTACTTC
CDR3: CASSQDSGTLAKNIQYF

J: TRBJ2-1
D: TRBD1
V: TRBV11-2
size: -
DNA: TGTGCCAGCAGCTTAGTCAGGGGACAGGGGAGTCAACAGTTCTTC
CDR3: CASSLVRGQGSQQFF

J: TRBJ2-3
D: TRBD2
V: TRBV7-2
size: many
DNA: TGTGCCAGCAGCCGACCTAGCGGAGGAACAGATACGCAGTATTTT
CDR3: CASSRPSGGTDTQYF

J: TRBJ1-2
D: -
V: TRBV4-1
size: many
DNA: TGCGCCAGCAGCCCAAAACCTTTGGGGGGCGACCGTCACTATGGCTACACCTTC
CDR3: CASSPKPLGGDRHYGYTF

J: TRBJ2-3
D: -
V: TRBV7-2
size: -
DNA: TGTGCCAGCAGCTCTTACAGGGAAACAGATACGCAGTATTTT
CDR3: CASSSYRETDTQYF

J: TRBJ2-7
D: TRBD1
V: TRBV18
size: -
DNA: TGTGCCAGCTCACTAACCGGGACAGATGCCTACGAGCAGTACTTC
CDR3: CASSLTGTDAYEQYF

J: TRBJ1-2
D: -
V: TRBV11-2
size: -
DNA: TGTGCCAGCAGCTTAACTGGGATCTATGGATACACCTTC
CDR3: CASSLTGIYGYTF

J: TRBJ2-7
D: TRBD2
V: TRBV7-2
size: -
DNA: TGTGCCAGCAGCTTAGCCCCCCGACTAGCGGGAGTCGGTGCGTACTTC
CDR3: CASSLAPRLAGVGAYF

J: TRBJ1-2
D: -
V: TRBV10-3
size: many
DNA: TGTGCCATCAGTGAGACAGGTGGAAATGGCTACACCTTC
CDR3: CAISETGGNGYTF

J: TRBJ1-1
D: TRBD1
V: TRBV5-4
size: many
DNA: TGTGCCAGCAGCTCCACAACGACAGGGCTGAACACTGAAGCTTTCTTT
CDR3: CASSSTTTGLNTEAFF

J: TRBJ2-5
D: -
V: TRBV6-1
size: few
DNA: TGTGCCAGCAGTCGACTGGGGAGTGACGAAGAGACACAGTACTTC
CDR3: CASSRLGSDEETQYF

J: TRBJ1-5
D: TRBD1
V: TRBV6-1
size: many
DNA: TGTGCCGGACAGGATGGTGGGACAGGGGGACAGCCCCAGCATTTT
CDR3: CAGQDGGTGGQPQHF

J: TRBJ2-1
D: TRBD2
V: TRBV12-3/TRBV12-4
size: few
DNA: TGTGCCAGCAGTGGGGGACTAGCTGGAGGCGTCAATGAGCAGTTCTTC
CDR3: CASSGGLAGGVNEQFF

J: TRBJ1-1
D: -
V: TRBV6-4
size: many
DNA: TGTGCCAGCAGTTACACAGTGAACACTGAAGCTTTCTTT
CDR3: CASSYTVNTEAFF

J: TRBJ2-7
D: -
V: TRBV27
size: -
DNA: TGTGCCAGCAGTACAAGCGATCCATCCAACGAGCAGTACTTC
CDR3: CASSTSDPSNEQYF

J: TRBJ2-2
D: -
V: TRBV19
size: medium-sized
DNA: TGTGCCAGTGATAACGGGAAGAGGCTAAACACCGGGGAGCTGTTTTTT
CDR3: CASDNGKRLNTGELFF

J: TRBJ2-5
D: TRBD1
V: TRBV2
size: many
DNA: TGTGCCAGCACCTGGACAGGGGGAGAGACCCAGTACTTC
CDR3: CASTWTGGETQYF

J: TRBJ1-2
D: TRBD1
V: TRBV19
size: few
DNA: TGTGCCAGTACCCCGGGGACAGGCCAGGATGGCTACACCTTC
CDR3: CASTPGTGQDGYTF

J: TRBJ2-1
D: -
V: TRBV5-8
size: -
DNA: TGTGCCAGCAGCTTTGAGACAGCTTACAATGAGCAGTTCTTC
CDR3: CASSFETAYNEQFF

J: TRBJ1-4
D: TRBD1
V: TRBV9
size: -
DNA: TGTGCCAGCAGCCCGGAGGGGGCGGACTTAGTAACTAATGAAAAACTGTTTTTT
CDR3: CASSPEGADLVTNEKLFF

J: TRBJ2-3
D: TRBD2
V: TRBV24-1
size: many
DNA: TGTGCCACCAGTGTTCGACCCGGGACTAGCGGGAGGACGACAGATACGCAGTATTTT
CDR3: CATSVRPGTSGRTTDTQYF

J: TRBJ2-2
D: -
V: TRBV6-1
size: -
DNA: TGTGCCAGCAAAGACCTAACAGGCAACGGGGAGCTGTTTTTT
CDR3: CASKDLTGNGELFF

J: TRBJ2-5
D: -
V: TRBV9
size: many
DNA: TGTGCCAGCAGCGTCCGGGTCCAAGAGACCCAGTACTTC
CDR3: CASSVRVQETQYF

J: TRBJ2-1
D: TRBD2
V: TRBV30
size: once
DNA: TGTGCCTGGGAGGGACTAGCGGCCCACGGTGAGCAGTTCTTC
CDR3: CAWEGLAAHGEQFF